This record looks at one TCR beta chain sequence and its context. The sample is drawn from a study of CD8 T cells in Susac syndrome. Bulk CD8+ and CD4+ cells came from magnetic negative isolation; CD8+ TEMRA by FACS. The RNA, about 0.45 to 1 ug, was put through reverse transcription using random hexamers. One entry per CDR3 protein, called by TCRdb with MiXCR from the immunoSEQ multiplex PCR reads. Of about 240,000 distinct CDR3 sequences in the sample, roughly 95% were seen once. With V trimmed by 5 bases and J by 6 bases, 6 bases remained unmatched. Germline lookup yields CDR1 LGHDT and CDR2 YNNKEL (reference sequence). The CDR3 is 14 amino acids.

This sequence joins TRBV3-1 and TRBJ1-4; 7 nucleotides line up with TRBD1. The clonotype was recovered from a human donor with Susac syndrome. The sequenced material came from CD4+ T cells from PBMCs. This CDR3 reads CASSNHGQDEKLFF. CDR3 DNA: TGTGCCAGCAGCAACCACGGACAGGATGAAAAACTGTTTTTT.